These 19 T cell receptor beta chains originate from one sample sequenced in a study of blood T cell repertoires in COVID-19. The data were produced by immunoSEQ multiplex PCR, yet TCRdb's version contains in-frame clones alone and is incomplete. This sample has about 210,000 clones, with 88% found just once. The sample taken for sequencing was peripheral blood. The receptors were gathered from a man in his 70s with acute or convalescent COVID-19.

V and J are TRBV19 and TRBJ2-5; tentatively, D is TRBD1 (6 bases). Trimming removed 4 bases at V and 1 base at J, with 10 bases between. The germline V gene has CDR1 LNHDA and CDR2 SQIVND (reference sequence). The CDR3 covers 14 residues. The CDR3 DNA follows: TGTGCCAGTAGTACCGGACAGTTCCAAGAGACCCAGTACTTC. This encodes CASSTGQFQETQYF.

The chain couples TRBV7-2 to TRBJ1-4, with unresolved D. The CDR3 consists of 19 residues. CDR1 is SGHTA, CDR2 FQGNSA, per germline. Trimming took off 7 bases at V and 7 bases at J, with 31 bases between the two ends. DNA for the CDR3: TGTGCCAGCACTCCACGGGGAGGGAGGTCAATGTTTTTGGGTGAAAAACTGTTTTTT. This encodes CASTPRGGRSMFLGEKLFF.

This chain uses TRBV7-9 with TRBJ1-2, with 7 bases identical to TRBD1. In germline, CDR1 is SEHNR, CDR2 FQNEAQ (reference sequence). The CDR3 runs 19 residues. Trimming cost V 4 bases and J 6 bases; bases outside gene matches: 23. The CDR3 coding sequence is TGTGCCAGCAGCTCCCCGGGGGACAGTCCCCGTCTAGTGGGGGATGGCTACACCTTC. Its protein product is CASSSPGDSPRLVGDGYTF.

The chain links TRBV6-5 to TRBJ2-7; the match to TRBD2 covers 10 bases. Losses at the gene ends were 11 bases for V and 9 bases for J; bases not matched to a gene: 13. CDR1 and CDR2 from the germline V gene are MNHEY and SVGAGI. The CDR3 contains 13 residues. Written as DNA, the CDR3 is TGTGCCGCATCCCTTGGGACTAGCGAGAGGCAGTACTTC. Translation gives CAASLGTSERQYF.

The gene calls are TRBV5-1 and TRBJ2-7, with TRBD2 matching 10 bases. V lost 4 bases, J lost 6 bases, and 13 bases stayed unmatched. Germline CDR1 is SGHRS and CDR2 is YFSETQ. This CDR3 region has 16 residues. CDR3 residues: CASSPITGTSVGEQYF. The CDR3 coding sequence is TGCGCCAGCAGCCCAATCACCGGGACTAGCGTCGGCGAGCAGTACTTC.

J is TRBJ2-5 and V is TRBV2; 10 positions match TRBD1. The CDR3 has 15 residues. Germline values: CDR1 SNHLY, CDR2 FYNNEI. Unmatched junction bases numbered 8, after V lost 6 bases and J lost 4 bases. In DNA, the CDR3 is TGTGCCAGCAGGGGACAGGGGACAACCTTAGAGACCCAGTACTTC. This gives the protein CASRGQGTTLETQYF.

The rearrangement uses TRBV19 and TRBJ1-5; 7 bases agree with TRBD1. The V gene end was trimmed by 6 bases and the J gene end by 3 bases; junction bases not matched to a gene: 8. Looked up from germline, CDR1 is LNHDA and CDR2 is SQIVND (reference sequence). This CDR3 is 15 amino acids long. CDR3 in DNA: TGTGCCAGTAGGCCACCACAGGGGCCCAATCAGCCCCAGCATTTT. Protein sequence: CASRPPQGPNQPQHF.

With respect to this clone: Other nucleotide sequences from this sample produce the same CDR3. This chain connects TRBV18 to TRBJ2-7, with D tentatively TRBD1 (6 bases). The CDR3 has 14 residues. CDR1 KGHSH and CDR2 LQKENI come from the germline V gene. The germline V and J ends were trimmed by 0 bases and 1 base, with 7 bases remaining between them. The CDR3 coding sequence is TGTGCCAGCTCACCACCCGGACAGTCCTACGAGCAGTACTTC. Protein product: CASSPPGQSYEQYF.

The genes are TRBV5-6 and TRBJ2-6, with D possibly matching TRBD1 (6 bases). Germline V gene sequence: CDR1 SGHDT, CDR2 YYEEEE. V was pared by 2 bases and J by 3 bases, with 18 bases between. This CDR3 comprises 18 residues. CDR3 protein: CASSLGPPGDGGANVLTF. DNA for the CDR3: TGTGCCAGCAGCTTAGGGCCCCCAGGGGATGGTGGGGCCAACGTCCTGACTTTC. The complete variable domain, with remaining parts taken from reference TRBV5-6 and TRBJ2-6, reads DAGVTQSPTHLIKTRGQQVTLRCSPKSGHDTVSWYQQALGQGPQFIFQYYEEEERQRGNFPDRFSGHQFPNYSSELNVNALLLGDSALYLCASSLGPPGDGGANVLTFGAGSRLTVL.

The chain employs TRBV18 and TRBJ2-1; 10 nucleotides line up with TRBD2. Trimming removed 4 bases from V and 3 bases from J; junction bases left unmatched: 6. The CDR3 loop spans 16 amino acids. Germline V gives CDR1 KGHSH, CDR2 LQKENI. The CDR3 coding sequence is TGTGCCAGCTCACTTCAGCGGGAGGGTAGCTACAATGAGCAGTTCTTC. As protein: CASSLQREGSYNEQFF.

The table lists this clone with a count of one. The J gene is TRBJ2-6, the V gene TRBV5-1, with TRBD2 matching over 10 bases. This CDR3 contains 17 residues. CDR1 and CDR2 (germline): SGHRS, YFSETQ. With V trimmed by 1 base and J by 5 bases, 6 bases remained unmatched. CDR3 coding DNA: TGCGCCAGCAGCTTGAGGTCTAGCGGGAGCAGGGCCAACGTCCTGACTTTC. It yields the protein CASSLRSSGSRANVLTF.

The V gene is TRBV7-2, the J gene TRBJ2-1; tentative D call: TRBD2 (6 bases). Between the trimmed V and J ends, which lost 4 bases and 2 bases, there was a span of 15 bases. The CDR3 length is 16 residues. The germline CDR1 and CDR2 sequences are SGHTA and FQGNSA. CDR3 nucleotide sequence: TGTGCCAGCAGCTCCCACCTAGCGCAAGCCTACAATGAGCAGTTCTTC. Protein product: CASSSHLAQAYNEQFF.

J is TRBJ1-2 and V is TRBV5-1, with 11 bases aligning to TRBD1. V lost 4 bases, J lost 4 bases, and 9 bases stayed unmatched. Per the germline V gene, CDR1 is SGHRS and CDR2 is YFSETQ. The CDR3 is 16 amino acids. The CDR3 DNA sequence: TGCGCCAGCAGCCCTCGGACAGGGGGCGCCGGCTATGGCTACACCTTC. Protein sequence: CASSPRTGGAGYGYTF.

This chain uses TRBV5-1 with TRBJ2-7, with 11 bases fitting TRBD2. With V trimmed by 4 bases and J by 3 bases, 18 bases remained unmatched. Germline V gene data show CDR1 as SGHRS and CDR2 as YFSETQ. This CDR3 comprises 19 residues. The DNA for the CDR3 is TGCGCCAGCAGCGGAGCAGAAATAGCGGGAGGGCTTCCGAACTACGAGCAGTACTTC. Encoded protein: CASSGAEIAGGLPNYEQYF.

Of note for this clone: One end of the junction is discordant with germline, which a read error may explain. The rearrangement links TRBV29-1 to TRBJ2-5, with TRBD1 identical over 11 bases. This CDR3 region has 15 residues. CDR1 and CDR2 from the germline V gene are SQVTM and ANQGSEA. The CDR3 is CSVEEPGQGEETQYF. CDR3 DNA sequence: TGCAGCGTCGAAGAGCCGGGACAGGGGGAGGAGACCCAGTACTTC.

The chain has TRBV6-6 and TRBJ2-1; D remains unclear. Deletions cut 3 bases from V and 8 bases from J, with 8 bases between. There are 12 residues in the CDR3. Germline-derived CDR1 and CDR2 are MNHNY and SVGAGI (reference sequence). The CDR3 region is CASSYVGYEQFF. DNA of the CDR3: TGTGCCAGCAGTTATGTGGGCTATGAGCAGTTCTTC.

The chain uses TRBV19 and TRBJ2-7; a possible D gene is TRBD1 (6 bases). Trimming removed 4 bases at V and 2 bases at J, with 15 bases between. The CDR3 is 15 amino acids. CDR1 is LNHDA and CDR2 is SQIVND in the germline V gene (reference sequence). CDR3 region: CASSTHRVTAYEQYF. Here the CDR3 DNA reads TGTGCCAGTAGTACACACAGGGTCACTGCCTACGAGCAGTACTTC.

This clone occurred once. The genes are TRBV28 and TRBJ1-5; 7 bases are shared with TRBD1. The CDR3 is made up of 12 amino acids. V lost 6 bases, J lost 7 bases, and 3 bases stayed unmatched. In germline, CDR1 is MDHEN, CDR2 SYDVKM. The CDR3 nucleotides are TGTGCCAGCAGGACAGGGTTCCAGCCCCAGCATTTT. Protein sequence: CASRTGFQPQHF.

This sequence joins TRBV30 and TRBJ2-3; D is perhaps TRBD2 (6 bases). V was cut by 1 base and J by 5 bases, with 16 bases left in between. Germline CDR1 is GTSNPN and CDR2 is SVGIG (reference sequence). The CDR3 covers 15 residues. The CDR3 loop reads CAWSDGLSEGDTQYF. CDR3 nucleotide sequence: TGTGCCTGGAGTGACGGACTATCGGAGGGAGATACGCAGTATTTT.